This T cell receptor (beta chain) originates from a study of blood T cell repertoires in COVID-19. About the research overall: T cells, B-cell-depleted T cells, or PBMCs provided the cDNA or gDNA that served as material.

Germline V gene data show CDR1 as SGHRS and CDR2 as YFSETQ. This CDR3 contains 15 residues. Trimming took 4 bases from V and 5 from J; bases not matched to a gene: 7. Original processing methods: Reference gene primer amplification in the assay estimated nucleated cell counts. Generated by immunoSEQ multiplex PCR, the TCRdb table keeps only in-frame clones and is missing some. V, J and clone size reflect that table, while D and trimming were determined from the DNA. The data show about 140,000 clones, approximately 90% seen once. This chain uses TRBV5-1 with TRBJ2-1; 9 bases are shared with TRBD2. This receptor was taken from a woman aged 40-49 years with acute or convalescent COVID-19. The sample consisted of peripheral blood. This CDR3 is CASSGSGRTDNEQFF. In DNA, the CDR3 is TGCGCCAGCAGCGGTAGCGGGAGAACGGACAATGAGCAGTTCTTC.